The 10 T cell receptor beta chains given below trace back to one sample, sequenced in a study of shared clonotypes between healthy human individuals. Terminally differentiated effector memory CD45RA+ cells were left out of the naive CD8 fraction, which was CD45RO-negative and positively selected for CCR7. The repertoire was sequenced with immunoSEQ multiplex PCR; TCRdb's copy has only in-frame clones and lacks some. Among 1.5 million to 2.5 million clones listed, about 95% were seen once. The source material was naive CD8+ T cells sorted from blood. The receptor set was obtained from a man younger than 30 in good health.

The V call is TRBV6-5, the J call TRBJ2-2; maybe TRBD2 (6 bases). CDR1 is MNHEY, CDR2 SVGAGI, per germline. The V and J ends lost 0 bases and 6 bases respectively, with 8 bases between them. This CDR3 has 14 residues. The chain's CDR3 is CASSYSWEAGELFF. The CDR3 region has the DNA TGTGCCAGCAGTTACTCCTGGGAGGCCGGGGAGCTGTTTTTT.

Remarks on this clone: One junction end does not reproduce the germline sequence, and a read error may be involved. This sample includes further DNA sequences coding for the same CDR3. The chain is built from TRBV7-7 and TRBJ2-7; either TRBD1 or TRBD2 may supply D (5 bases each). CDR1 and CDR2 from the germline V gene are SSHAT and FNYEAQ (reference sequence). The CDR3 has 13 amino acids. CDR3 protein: CASSLGPSYEQYF. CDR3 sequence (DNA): TGTGCTAGCAGCTTGGGACCCTCCTACGAGCAGTACTTC. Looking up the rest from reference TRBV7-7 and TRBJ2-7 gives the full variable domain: GAGVSQSPRYKVTKRGQDVTLRCDPISSHATLYWYQQALGQGPEFLTYFNYEAQPDKSGLPSDRFSAERPEGSISTLTIQRTEQRDSAMYRCASSLGPSYEQYFGPGTRLTVT.

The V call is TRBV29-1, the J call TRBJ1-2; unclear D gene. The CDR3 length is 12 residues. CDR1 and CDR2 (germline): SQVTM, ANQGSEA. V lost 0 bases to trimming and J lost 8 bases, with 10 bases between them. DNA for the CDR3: TGCAGCGTTGAAGATCACCCGAGGGGCTACACCTTC. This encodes CSVEDHPRGYTF.

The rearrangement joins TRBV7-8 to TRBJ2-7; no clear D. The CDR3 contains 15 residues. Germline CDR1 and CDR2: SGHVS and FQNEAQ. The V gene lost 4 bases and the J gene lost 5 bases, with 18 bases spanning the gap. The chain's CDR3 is CASSYGWDLVDEQYF. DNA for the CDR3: TGTGCCAGCAGCTACGGGTGGGATCTTGTGGACGAGCAGTACTTC.

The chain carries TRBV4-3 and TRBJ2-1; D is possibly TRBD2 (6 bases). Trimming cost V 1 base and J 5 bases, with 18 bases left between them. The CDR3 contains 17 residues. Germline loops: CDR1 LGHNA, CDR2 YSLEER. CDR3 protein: CASSQAPSERVDNEQFF. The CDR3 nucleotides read TGCGCCAGCAGCCAAGCCCCCTCGGAGCGGGTGGACAATGAGCAGTTCTTC.

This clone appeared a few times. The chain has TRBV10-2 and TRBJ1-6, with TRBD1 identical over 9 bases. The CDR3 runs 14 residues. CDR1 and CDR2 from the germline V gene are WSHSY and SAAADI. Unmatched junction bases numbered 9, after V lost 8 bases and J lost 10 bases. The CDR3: CASFLGGQGSPLHF. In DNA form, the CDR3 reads TGCGCCAGCTTCCTAGGGGGACAGGGCTCACCCCTCCACTTT.

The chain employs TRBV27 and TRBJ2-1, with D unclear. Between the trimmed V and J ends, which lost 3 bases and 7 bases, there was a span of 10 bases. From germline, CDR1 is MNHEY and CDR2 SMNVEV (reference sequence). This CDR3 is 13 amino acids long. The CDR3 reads CASSLGTANEQFF. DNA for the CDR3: TGTGCCAGCAGTTTGGGCACCGCAAATGAGCAGTTCTTC.

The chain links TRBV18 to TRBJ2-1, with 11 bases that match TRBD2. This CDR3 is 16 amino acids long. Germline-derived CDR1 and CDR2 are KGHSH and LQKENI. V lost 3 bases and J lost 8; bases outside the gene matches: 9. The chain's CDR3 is CASSPLTSGSSHEQFF. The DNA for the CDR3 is TGTGCCAGCTCACCGTTAACTAGCGGGAGCTCTCATGAGCAGTTCTTC.

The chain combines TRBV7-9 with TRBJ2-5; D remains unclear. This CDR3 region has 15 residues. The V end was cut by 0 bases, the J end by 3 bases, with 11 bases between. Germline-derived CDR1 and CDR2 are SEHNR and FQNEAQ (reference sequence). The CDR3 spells CASSLAGELKETQYF. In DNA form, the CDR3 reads TGTGCCAGCAGCTTAGCCGGAGAGCTAAAAGAGACCCAGTACTTC.

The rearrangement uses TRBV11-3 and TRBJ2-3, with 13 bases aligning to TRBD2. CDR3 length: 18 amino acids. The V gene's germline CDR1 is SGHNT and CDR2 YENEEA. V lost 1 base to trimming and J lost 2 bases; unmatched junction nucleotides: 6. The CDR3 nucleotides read TGTGCCAGCAGCTTAGGATCGGGACTAGCGGGGACCACAGATACGCAGTATTTT. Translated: CASSLGSGLAGTTDTQYF.